This TCR beta chain was retrieved from a study of neurological immune-mediated disorders. The CDR3 totals 13 residues. Germline CDR1 and CDR2: SEHNR and FQNEAQ (reference sequence). Trimming took 6 bases from V and 10 from J; bases not matched to a gene: 10. This clonotype was seen many times. From the 5' RACE reads, TCRdb called clonotypes with MiXCR, one entry per CDR3 protein. The sample has 65,000 to 90,000 distinct CDR3 sequences; roughly 4.8% are singletons. The V call is TRBV7-9, the J call TRBJ2-5; 8 nucleotides line up with TRBD1. The sample comprised PBMCs. The TCR originated in a woman aged 30 to 39 with multiple sclerosis. The CDR3 loop is CASRIGQGGFQYF. CDR3 nucleotide sequence: TGTGCCAGCAGGATTGGACAGGGCGGTTTCCAGTACTTC.